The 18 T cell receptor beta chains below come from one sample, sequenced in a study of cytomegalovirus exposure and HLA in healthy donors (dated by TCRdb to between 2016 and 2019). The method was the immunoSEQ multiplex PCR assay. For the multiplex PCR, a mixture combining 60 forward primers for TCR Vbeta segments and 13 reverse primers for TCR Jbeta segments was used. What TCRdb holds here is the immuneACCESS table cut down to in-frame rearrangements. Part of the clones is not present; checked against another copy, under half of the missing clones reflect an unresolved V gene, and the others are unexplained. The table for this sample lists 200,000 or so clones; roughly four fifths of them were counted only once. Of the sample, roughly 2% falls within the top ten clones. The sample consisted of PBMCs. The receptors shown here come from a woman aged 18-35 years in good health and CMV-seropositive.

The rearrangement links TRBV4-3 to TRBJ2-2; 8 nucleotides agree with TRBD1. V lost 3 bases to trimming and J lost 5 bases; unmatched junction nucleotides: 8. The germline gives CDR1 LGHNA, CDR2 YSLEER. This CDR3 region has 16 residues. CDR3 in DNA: TGCGCCAGCAGCCAGCGTACAGGACAGGGAACCGGGGAGCTGTTTTTT. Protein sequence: CASSQRTGQGTGELFF.

The CDR3 sequence is CASSYSRGQETQYF. The CDR3 DNA follows: TGTGCCAGCAGTTACAGCCGGGGCCAAGAGACCCAGTACTTC. The V and J genes are TRBV6-5 and TRBJ2-5; the D gene is possibly TRBD2 (5 bases). The germline V and J ends were trimmed by 2 bases and 1 base, with 8 bases remaining between them. The CDR3 consists of 14 residues. Germline V lookup: CDR1 MNHEY, CDR2 SVGAGI.

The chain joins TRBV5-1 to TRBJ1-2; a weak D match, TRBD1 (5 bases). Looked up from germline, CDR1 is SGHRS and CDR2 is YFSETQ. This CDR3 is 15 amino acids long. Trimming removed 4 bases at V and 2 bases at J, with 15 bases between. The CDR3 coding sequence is TGCGCCAGCAGCCCGGGGGTGGTCGTGAACTATGGCTACACCTTC. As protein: CASSPGVVVNYGYTF.

In DNA, the CDR3 is TGTGCCAGCAGCCCCCGGCTAGCGGGTTTCTACGAGCAGTACTTC. This translates into CASSPRLAGFYEQYF. This sequence joins TRBV7-9 and TRBJ2-7, with 8 bases fitting TRBD2. There are 15 residues in the CDR3. V lost 5 bases, J lost 3 bases, and 9 bases stayed unmatched. The germline CDR1 and CDR2 sequences are SEHNR and FQNEAQ (reference sequence). Variable domain in full (rest from reference TRBV7-9 and TRBJ2-7): DTGVSQNPRHKITKRGQNVTFRCDPISEHNRLYWYRQTLGQGPEFLTYFQNEAQLEKSRLLSDRFSAERPKGSFSTLEIQRTEQGDSAMYLCASSPRLAGFYEQYFGPGTRLTVT.

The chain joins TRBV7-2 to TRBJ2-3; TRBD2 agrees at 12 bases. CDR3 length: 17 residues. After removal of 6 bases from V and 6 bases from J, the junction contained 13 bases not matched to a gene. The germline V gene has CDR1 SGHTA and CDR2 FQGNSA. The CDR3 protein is CASRRRTSGGPVDTQYF. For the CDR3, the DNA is TGTGCCAGCAGACGCCGAACTAGCGGGGGGCCGGTGGATACGCAGTATTTT.

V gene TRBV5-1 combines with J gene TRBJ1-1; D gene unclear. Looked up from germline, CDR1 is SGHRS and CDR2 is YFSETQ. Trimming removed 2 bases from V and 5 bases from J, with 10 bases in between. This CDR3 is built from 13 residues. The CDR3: CASSFRRGTEAFF. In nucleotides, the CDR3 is TGCGCCAGCAGCTTCCGCCGGGGAACTGAAGCTTTCTTT.

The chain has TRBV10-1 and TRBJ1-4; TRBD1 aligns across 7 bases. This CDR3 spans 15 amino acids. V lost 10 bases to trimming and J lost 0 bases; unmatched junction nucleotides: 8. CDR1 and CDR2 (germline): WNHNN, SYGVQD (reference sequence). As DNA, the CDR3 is TGCGCCATGCAACTCAGGGGGACAACTAATGAAAAACTGTTTTTT. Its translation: CAMQLRGTTNEKLFF.

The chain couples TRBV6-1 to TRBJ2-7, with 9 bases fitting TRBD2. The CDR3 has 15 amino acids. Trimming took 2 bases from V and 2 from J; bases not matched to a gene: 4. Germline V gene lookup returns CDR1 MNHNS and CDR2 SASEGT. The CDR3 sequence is CASSESAGGTYEQYV. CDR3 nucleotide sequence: TGTGCCAGCAGTGAATCGGCGGGGGGGACCTACGAGCAGTACGTC.

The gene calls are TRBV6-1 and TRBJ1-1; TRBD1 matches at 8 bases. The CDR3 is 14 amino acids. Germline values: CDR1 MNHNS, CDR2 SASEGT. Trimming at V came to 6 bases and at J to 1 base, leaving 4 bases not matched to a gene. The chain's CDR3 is CASRQDRGNTEAFF. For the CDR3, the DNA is TGTGCCAGCAGGCAAGACAGGGGGAACACTGAAGCTTTCTTT.

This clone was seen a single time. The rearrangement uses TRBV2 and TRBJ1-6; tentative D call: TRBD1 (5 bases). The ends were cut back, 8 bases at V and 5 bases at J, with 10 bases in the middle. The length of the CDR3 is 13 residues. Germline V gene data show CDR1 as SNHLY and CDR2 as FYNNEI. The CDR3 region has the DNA TGTGCCAGCCTTAGACAGAATAATTCACCCCTCCACTTT. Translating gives CASLRQNNSPLHF.

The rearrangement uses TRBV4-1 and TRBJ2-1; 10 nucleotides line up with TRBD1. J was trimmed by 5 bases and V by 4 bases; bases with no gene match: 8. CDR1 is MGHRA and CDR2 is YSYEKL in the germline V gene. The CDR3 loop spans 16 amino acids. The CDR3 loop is CASSRSGTGDHNEQFF. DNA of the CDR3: TGCGCCAGCAGCCGCTCCGGGACAGGGGACCACAATGAGCAGTTCTTC.

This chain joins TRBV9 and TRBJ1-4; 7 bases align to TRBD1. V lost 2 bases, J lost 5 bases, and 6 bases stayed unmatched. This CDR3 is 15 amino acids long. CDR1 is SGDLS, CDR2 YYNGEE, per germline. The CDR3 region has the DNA TGTGCCAGCAGCGTCCAACCGACAGGGAATGAAAAACTGTTTTTT. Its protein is CASSVQPTGNEKLFF.

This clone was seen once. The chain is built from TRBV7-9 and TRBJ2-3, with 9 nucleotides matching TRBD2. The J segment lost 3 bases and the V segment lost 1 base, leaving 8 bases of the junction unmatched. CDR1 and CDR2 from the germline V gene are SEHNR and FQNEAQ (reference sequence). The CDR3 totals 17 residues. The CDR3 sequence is CASSLVGAGGPTDTQYF. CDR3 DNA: TGTGCCAGCAGCTTAGTAGGGGCGGGGGGGCCGACAGATACGCAGTATTTT. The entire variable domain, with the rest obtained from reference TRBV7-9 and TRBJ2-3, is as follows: DTGVSQNPRHKITKRGQNVTFRCDPISEHNRLYWYRQTLGQGPEFLTYFQNEAQLEKSRLLSDRFSAERPKGSFSTLEIQRTEQGDSAMYLCASSLVGAGGPTDTQYFGPGTRLTVL.

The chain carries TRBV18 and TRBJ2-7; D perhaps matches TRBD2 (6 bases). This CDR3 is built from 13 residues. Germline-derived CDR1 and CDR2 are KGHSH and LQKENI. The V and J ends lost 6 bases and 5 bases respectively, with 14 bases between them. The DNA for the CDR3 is TGTGCCAGCTCTCAAGGGGAGGTCCACGAGCAGTACTTC. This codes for CASSQGEVHEQYF.

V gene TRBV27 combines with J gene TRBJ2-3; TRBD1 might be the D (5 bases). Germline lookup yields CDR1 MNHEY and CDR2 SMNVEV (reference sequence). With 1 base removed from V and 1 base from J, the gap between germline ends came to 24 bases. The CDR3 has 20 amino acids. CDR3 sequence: CASSLFPKPQDSLCTDTQYF. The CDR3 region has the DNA TGTGCCAGCAGTTTATTCCCTAAACCACAGGATTCACTTTGCACAGATACGCAGTATTTT.

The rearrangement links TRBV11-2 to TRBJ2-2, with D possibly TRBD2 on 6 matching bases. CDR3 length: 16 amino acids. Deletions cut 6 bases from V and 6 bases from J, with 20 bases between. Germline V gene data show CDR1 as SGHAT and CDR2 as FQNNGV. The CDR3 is CASSSEGMMLSGELFF. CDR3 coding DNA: TGTGCCAGCAGTTCGGAGGGAATGATGTTGTCCGGGGAGCTGTTTTTT.

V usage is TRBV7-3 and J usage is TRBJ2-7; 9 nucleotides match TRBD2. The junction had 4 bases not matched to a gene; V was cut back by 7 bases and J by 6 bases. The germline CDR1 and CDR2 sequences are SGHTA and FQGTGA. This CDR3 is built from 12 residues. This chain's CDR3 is CASKGRGGEQYF. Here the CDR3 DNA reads TGTGCCAGCAAGGGGCGGGGGGGCGAGCAGTACTTC.

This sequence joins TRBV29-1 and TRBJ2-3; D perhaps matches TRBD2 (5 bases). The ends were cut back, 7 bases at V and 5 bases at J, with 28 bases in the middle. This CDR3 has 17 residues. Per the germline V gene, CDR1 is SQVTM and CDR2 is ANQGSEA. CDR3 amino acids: CSAESPERAPRGDTQYF. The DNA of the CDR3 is TGCAGCGCAGAAAGTCCCGAGAGGGCCCCACGAGGAGATACGCAGTATTTT.